The 26 T cell receptor beta chains presented below share a single source sample, sequenced in a study of early T cells in non-severe SARS-CoV-2 infection. TCRdb re-analysed the 5' RACE reads in MiXCR, keeping a single row per CDR3 protein. Seen here are 80,000 to 100,000 distinct CDR3 sequences, 12% to 15% observed once, and the top ten hold 5% to 7%. The material sequenced was whole blood. Every receptor here comes from an adult who was a healthcare worker with PCR-confirmed SARS-CoV-2 infection or an uninfected control (not recorded which).

This clonotype was counted at least ten times. The rearrangement links TRBV7-3 to TRBJ1-2, with D unclear. Germline V gives CDR1 SGHTA, CDR2 FQGTGA. The germline V and J ends were trimmed by 0 bases and 5 bases, with 13 bases remaining between them. CDR3 length: 15 amino acids. The CDR3 region has the DNA TGTGCCAGCAGCTTAACCCCCGGGCACCAGTATGGCTACACCTTC. Translating gives CASSLTPGHQYGYTF.

This clonotype was seen only a few times. The rearrangement uses TRBV7-2 and TRBJ2-5; TRBD2 matches 7 bases. V lost 1 base, J lost 5 bases, and 7 bases stayed unmatched. Germline V gives CDR1 SGHTA, CDR2 FQGNSA. This CDR3 contains 15 residues. CDR3 coding DNA: TGTGCCAGCAGCTTAGGGGAGGGAGGGTTGGAGACCCAGTACTTC. This sequence encodes CASSLGEGGLETQYF.

The chain carries TRBV3-1 and TRBJ2-7; D unclear. This CDR3 region has 11 residues. From germline, CDR1 is LGHDT and CDR2 YNNKEL (reference sequence). The V and J ends lost 1 base and 4 bases respectively, with 2 bases between them. The CDR3 loop is CASSQVYEQYF. The CDR3 DNA reads TGTGCCAGCAGCCAAGTGTACGAGCAGTACTTC.

This clonotype was detected a few times. This chain links TRBV10-2 with TRBJ2-3; D unclear. CDR3 length equals 15 residues. Germline CDR1 and CDR2: WSHSY and SAAADI. The germline V and J ends were trimmed by 6 bases and 1 base, with 14 bases remaining between them. The CDR3 spells CASRIGSSGTDTQYF. The DNA for the CDR3 is TGCGCCAGCAGAATAGGCTCTTCTGGCACAGATACGCAGTATTTT.

V is TRBV4-3 and J is TRBJ1-5; 9 bases agree with TRBD1. This CDR3 has 14 residues. Germline V CDR1 and CDR2: LGHNA, YSLEER. The V gene end was trimmed by 3 bases and the J gene end by 5 bases; junction bases not matched to a gene: 2. CDR3 amino acids: CASSHRTGDQPQHF. Here the CDR3 DNA reads TGCGCCAGCAGCCACAGGACAGGGGATCAGCCCCAGCATTTT.

The chain is built from TRBV7-8 and TRBJ2-5; 8 bases fit TRBD1. The germline V gene encodes CDR1 SGHVS and CDR2 FQNEAQ. The junction had 7 bases not matched to a gene; V was cut back by 3 bases and J by 7 bases. There are 14 residues in the CDR3. CDR3 amino acids: CASSLGPTGGTQYF. CDR3 coding DNA: TGTGCCAGCAGCTTGGGGCCCACAGGGGGGACCCAGTACTTC.

V usage is TRBV6-2 or TRBV6-3 and J usage is TRBJ1-5; tentatively, D is TRBD1 (6 bases). Trimming shortened V by 0 bases and J by 5 bases, and 8 bases separated the two germline ends. Germline V gene sequence: CDR1 MNHEY, CDR2 SVGEGT. The CDR3 runs to 14 residues. The DNA for the CDR3 is TGTGCCAGCAGTTACTCAGGGGGTTATCAGCCCCAGCATTTT. Its protein is CASSYSGGYQPQHF.

This clonotype was recorded many times. The rearrangement links TRBV28 to TRBJ1-4; 7 bases align to TRBD1. The CDR3 contains 14 residues. Germline-derived CDR1 and CDR2 are MDHEN and SYDVKM. V lost 6 bases, J lost 4 bases, and 5 bases stayed unmatched. CDR3 in DNA: TGTGCCAGCAGACGAACAGGGGATAATGAAAAACTGTTTTTT. Translating it yields CASRRTGDNEKLFF. Variable domain in full (rest from reference TRBV28 and TRBJ1-4): DVKVTQSSRYLVKRTGEKVFLECVQDMDHENMFWYRQDPGLGLRLIYFSYDVKMKEKGDIPEGYSVSREKKERFSLILESASTNQTSMYLCASRRTGDNEKLFFGSGTQLSVL.

The chain recombines TRBV6-2 or TRBV6-3 with TRBJ2-5, with 7 bases matching TRBD2. The germline V gene encodes CDR1 MNHEY and CDR2 SVGEGT. Trimming cost V 7 bases and J 4 bases; bases outside gene matches: 15. The CDR3 is 16 amino acids. The CDR3 DNA is TGTGCCAGCACCTTTAGGAGGGAGGGACGAGGAGAGACCCAGTACTTC. The encoded protein is CASTFRREGRGETQYF.

The chain uses TRBV10-3 and TRBJ1-2; weak D call: TRBD1 (6 bases). The CDR3 has 12 amino acids. Trimming shortened V by 8 bases and J by 0 bases, and 7 bases separated the two germline ends. Germline lookup yields CDR1 ENHRY and CDR2 SYGVKD. The CDR3 here is CAIGTTNYGYTF. The CDR3 coding sequence is TGTGCCATCGGGACAACTAACTATGGCTACACCTTC.

The V gene is TRBV20-1, the J gene TRBJ1-2, with 8 bases identical to TRBD1. CDR3 length: 13 amino acids. In germline, CDR1 is DFQATT, CDR2 SNEGSKA (reference sequence). Trimming at V came to 0 bases and at J to 4 bases, leaving 1 base not matched to a gene. The CDR3 nucleotides read TGCAGTGCTAGAGAGGACAGGGTCTATGGCTACACCTTC. Encoded protein: CSAREDRVYGYTF.

There are many counts of this clonotype. The CDR3 loop reads CASAGAVGAREQYF. CDR3 sequence (DNA): TGTGCCAGCGCAGGGGCTGTAGGGGCGCGGGAGCAGTACTTC. The V call is TRBV7-9, the J call TRBJ2-7; D possibly corresponds to TRBD1 (6 bases). V gave up 8 bases and J gave up 7 bases, with 21 bases separating them. Germline CDR1 is SEHNR and CDR2 is FQNEAQ (reference sequence). This CDR3 region has 14 residues.

This clonotype has only a few counts. The chain carries TRBV7-2 and TRBJ2-3; D not certain. With 3 bases removed from V and 2 bases from J, the gap between germline ends came to 6 bases. Germline V gene data show CDR1 as SGHTA and CDR2 as FQGNSA. This CDR3 contains 13 residues. The CDR3 sequence is CASSFIATDTQYF. The CDR3 DNA is TGTGCCAGCAGCTTTATCGCCACAGATACGCAGTATTTT.

This clonotype was picked up a small number of times. The chain uses TRBV6-5 and TRBJ2-3; TRBD2 matches at 12 bases. Germline V lookup: CDR1 MNHEY, CDR2 SVGAGI. V gave up 6 bases and J gave up 6 bases; unmatched junction bases: 7. This CDR3 has 15 residues. In nucleotides, the CDR3 is TGTGCCAGCAGACCCCCTAGCGGGGGGGCTGATACGCAGTATTTT. Translation: CASRPPSGGADTQYF.

The chain is built from TRBV28 and TRBJ1-2; no clear D gene. V shed 2 bases and J shed 8 bases, with 12 bases lying between them. The germline V gene has CDR1 MDHEN and CDR2 SYDVKM. CDR3 length: 13 amino acids. The CDR3 is CASSLLQPRGYTF. The CDR3 DNA reads TGTGCCAGCAGTTTACTTCAGCCGCGGGGCTACACCTTC.

The rearrangement links TRBV27 to TRBJ2-7; D is perhaps TRBD1 or TRBD2 (6 bases each). Per germline, CDR1 MNHEY and CDR2 SMNVEV (reference sequence). The CDR3 is 14 residues long. V lost 5 bases and J lost 4, with 15 bases in between. CDR3 protein: CASSPPGGRYEQYF. Written as DNA, the CDR3 is TGTGCCAGCAGTCCCCCCGGGGGCCGATACGAGCAGTACTTC.

V is TRBV7-2 and J is TRBJ2-3; tentatively, D is TRBD1 or TRBD2 (6 bases each). V shed 1 base and J shed 1 base, with 21 bases lying between them. The CDR3 is made up of 19 amino acids. Germline lookup yields CDR1 SGHTA and CDR2 FQGNSA. The CDR3 nucleotides read TGTGCCAGCAGCTTAGATGTCGGGGGCGTATTTAGTGGCACAGATACGCAGTATTTT. Translating gives CASSLDVGGVFSGTDTQYF.

This clonotype was counted only a few times. The chain carries TRBV19 and TRBJ2-1, with 11 bases that match TRBD2. Germline assignment: CDR1 LNHDA and CDR2 SQIVND (reference sequence). The CDR3 length is 16 residues. The J segment lost 7 bases and the V segment lost 6 bases, leaving 11 bases of the junction unmatched. CDR3 in DNA: TGTGCCAGTAGGGAACGTTCTAGCGGGAGGAAGAATGAGCAGTTCTTC. Protein product: CASRERSSGRKNEQFF.

This clonotype was recorded many times. This chain links TRBV12-3 or TRBV12-4 with TRBJ1-6; D might be TRBD1 (5 bases). The CDR3 extends over 16 amino acids. The V end was cut by 6 bases, the J end by 8 bases, with 20 bases between. The CDR3, as DNA: TGTGCCAGCAGACCGGGGAAGGGGCACGGGGATTCACCCCTCCACTTT. Protein sequence: CASRPGKGHGDSPLHF.

This clonotype was seen ten or more times. The chain recombines TRBV7-8 with TRBJ1-5; D is undetermined. The CDR3 consists of 16 residues. Germline V gene data show CDR1 as SGHVS and CDR2 as FQNEAQ. V gave up 5 bases and J gave up 4 bases, with 18 bases separating them. The CDR3 DNA follows: TGTGCCAGCAGCGCCGGGCCCCATTTGAGGAATCAGCCCCAGCATTTT. Its translation: CASSAGPHLRNQPQHF.

This clonotype was recorded a few times. The gene calls are TRBV15 and TRBJ1-2; D uncertain. The V and J ends lost 0 bases and 2 bases respectively, with 16 bases between them. The CDR3 is made up of 17 amino acids. Germline CDR1 and CDR2: LNHNV and YYDKDF (reference sequence). Written as DNA, the CDR3 is TGTGCCACCAGCAGAGATCTAGGTGGCTCAACCAACTATGGCTACACCTTC. Translation gives CATSRDLGGSTNYGYTF.

There are a few counts of this clonotype. This chain links TRBV29-1 with TRBJ1-1; no reliable D call. Germline V gene sequence: CDR1 SQVTM, CDR2 ANQGSEA. Trimming stripped 7 bases from V and 0 bases from J, with 9 bases between. The CDR3 is 12 amino acids. The CDR3 protein is CSGAVMNTEAFF. DNA for the CDR3: TGCAGCGGGGCAGTGATGAACACTGAAGCTTTCTTT.

V gene TRBV6-6 combines with J gene TRBJ2-1, with a weak D call TRBD1 (6 bases). Germline CDR1 and CDR2: MNHNY and SVGAGI (reference sequence). This CDR3 contains 13 residues. V was cut by 4 bases and J by 8 bases, with 12 bases left in between. Here the CDR3 DNA reads TGTGCCAGCAGTTTACCACAGGGTCATGAGCAGTTCTTC. It codes for CASSLPQGHEQFF.

This clonotype was detected only a few times. CDR3 DNA: TGTGCCAGCAGCCCCGGCGGAGGCGCTGAAGCTTTCTTT. It is translated as CASSPGGGAEAFF. The rearrangement joins TRBV11-3 to TRBJ1-1; D unclear. Trimming cost V 5 bases and J 6 bases, with 13 bases left between them. CDR1 SGHNT and CDR2 YENEEA come from the germline V gene. CDR3 length equals 13 residues.

This clonotype has only a few counts. The chain combines TRBV29-1 with TRBJ2-6; weak D call: TRBD2 (7 bases). From germline, CDR1 is SQVTM and CDR2 ANQGSEA. This CDR3 has 18 residues. V lost 2 bases and J lost 0, with 17 bases in between. CDR3 DNA sequence: TGCAGCGTTGAATCCCGGGGGGCCAGCCGCTCTGGGGCCAACGTCCTGACTTTC. Translation: CSVESRGASRSGANVLTF.

Many counts were recorded for this clonotype. This chain connects TRBV20-1 to TRBJ1-4, with a possible D match to TRBD1 (6 bases). The CDR3 contains 12 residues. Germline V gives CDR1 DFQATT, CDR2 SNEGSKA (reference sequence). The CDR3 DNA sequence: TGCGGGCAACAGGGACTTAATGAAAAACTGTTTTTT. Encoded protein: CGQQGLNEKLFF.